The present T cell receptor (beta chain) was sequenced within a study of blood T cell repertoires in COVID-19. In the study overall: Whether acute or convalescent, the COVID-19 samples came from the United States, Italy and Spain. In each case, the material was cDNA or gDNA derived from T cells, B-cell-depleted T cells, or PBMCs.

The V gene's germline CDR1 is SGHTA and CDR2 FQGNSA. J gave up 4 bases and V 1 base, and 1 base lay outside the gene matches. CDR3 size: 13 residues. Original handling: From reference gene primer amplification, estimates of nucleated cell counts were derived. Some clones are missing from TCRdb's copy, which holds only in-frame ones; the method was immunoSEQ multiplex PCR. The DNA gave D and trimming, while V, J and clone size come from that table. The sample lists 200,000 to 300,000 clones, more than 75% occurring once. The sequence was obtained from a woman in her 40s who had recovered from COVID-19. J is TRBJ2-7 and V is TRBV7-2; 7 bases agree with TRBD2. Material: peripheral blood. The CDR3 here is CASSLVGGYEQYV. As DNA, the CDR3 is TGTGCCAGCAGCTTAGTCGGGGGGTACGAGCAGTACGTC.